This T cell receptor (beta chain) was retrieved from a study of vaccination and CD4 T cells after COVID-19. Study results and caveats: SARS-CoV-2-reactive clonotypes rose nonsignificantly, with the median going from 21 to 38.

Looked up from germline, CDR1 is SGHAT and CDR2 is FQNNGV. The J segment lost 4 bases and the V segment lost 6 bases, leaving 7 bases of the junction unmatched. The CDR3 loop spans 14 amino acids. Treatment here: roughly 10-day PBMC culture with coronavirus spike peptide pools or control peptides (ViraFEST assay). Sequencing of cultured CD4+ T cell DNA used the Oncomine TCR Beta short-read assay. TCRdb re-called the PCR reads with MiXCR, one entry per CDR3 protein. The sample lists approximately 20,000 distinct CDR3 sequences; roughly 50% were seen once. This clonotype was recorded only once. Its antigen is unidentified.

V gene TRBV11-2 combines with J gene TRBJ1-2; TRBD1 matches at 8 bases. The starting material was CD4+ T cells from blood, cultured in vitro, obtained after SARS-CoV-2 vaccination. The sequence was obtained from a human donor who had recovered from COVID-19. The CDR3 spells CASSRQGLGYGYTF. DNA of the CDR3: TGTGCCAGCAGTAGACAGGGGCTCGGCTATGGCTACACCTTC.